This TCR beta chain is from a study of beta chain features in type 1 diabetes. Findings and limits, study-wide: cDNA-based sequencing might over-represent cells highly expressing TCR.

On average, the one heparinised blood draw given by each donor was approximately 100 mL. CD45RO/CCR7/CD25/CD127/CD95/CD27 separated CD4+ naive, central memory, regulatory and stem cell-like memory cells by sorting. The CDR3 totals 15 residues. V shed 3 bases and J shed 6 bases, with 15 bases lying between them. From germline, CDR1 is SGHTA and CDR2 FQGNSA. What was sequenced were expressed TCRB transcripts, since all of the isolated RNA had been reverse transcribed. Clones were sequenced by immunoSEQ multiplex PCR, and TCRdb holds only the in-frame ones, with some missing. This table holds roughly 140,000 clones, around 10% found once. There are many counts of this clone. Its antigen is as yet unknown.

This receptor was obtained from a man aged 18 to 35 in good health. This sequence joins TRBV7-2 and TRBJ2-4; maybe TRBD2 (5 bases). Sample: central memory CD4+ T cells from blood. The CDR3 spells CASSFVSGGTNIQYF. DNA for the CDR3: TGTGCCAGCAGCTTCGTGAGCGGAGGCACAAACATTCAGTACTTC.